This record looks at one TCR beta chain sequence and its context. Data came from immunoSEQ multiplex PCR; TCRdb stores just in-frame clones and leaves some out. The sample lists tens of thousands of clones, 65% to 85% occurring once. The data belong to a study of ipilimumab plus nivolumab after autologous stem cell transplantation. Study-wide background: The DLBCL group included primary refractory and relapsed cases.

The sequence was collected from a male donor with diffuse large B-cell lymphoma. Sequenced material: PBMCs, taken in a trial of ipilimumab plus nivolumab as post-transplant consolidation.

The CDR3 nucleotides read TGTGCCAGCAGTGGGGGGCATTCCAATCAGCCCCAGCATTTT. This encodes CASSGGHSNQPQHF. The J gene is TRBJ1-5, the V gene TRBV2; D perhaps matches TRBD1 (6 bases). Germline CDR1 SNHLY, CDR2 FYNNEI. This CDR3 is built from 14 residues. Trimming shortened V by 4 bases and J by 3 bases, and 10 bases separated the two germline ends.